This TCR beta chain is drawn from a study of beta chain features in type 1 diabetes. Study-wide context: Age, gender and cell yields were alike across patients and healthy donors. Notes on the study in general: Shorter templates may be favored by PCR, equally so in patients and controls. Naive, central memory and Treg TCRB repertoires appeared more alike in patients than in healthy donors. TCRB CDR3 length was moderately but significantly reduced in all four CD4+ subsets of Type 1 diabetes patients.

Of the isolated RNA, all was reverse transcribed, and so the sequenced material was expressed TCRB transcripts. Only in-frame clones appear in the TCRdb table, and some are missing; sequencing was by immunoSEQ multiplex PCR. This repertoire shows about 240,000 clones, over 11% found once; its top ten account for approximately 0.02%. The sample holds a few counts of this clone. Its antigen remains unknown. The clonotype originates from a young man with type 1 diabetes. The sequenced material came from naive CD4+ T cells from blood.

CDR3 bases: TGTGCCAGCAGTTACACCGGGACTAGCGGGAGCTACGAGCAGTACTTC. The encoded protein is CASSYTGTSGSYEQYF. The chain carries TRBV6-5 and TRBJ2-7; 14 positions match TRBD2. V lost 2 bases, J lost 3 bases, and 3 bases stayed unmatched. The CDR3 runs to 16 residues. Germline V gene sequence: CDR1 MNHEY, CDR2 SVGAGI.